This is a list of T cell receptor beta chains from one sample in a study of shared clonotypes between healthy human individuals. Assay: immunoSEQ multiplex PCR; the TCRdb copy retains only in-frame clones and omits some. Among 470,000 or so clones listed, roughly 80% were seen once. Sequenced sample: PBMCs. These TCRs come from a woman aged 40 to 49 in good health. Some clones in this sample may be carry-over from other donors' samples. Both conserved end residues are part of each CDR3. The order of the fields is V gene, D gene, J gene, clone size, CDR3 DNA, CDR3 protein. D genes are given only for firm matches. A row's size may be missing; if present it is once, few, many or a size class.

V: TRBV6-6; D: .; J: TRBJ1-5; size: .; DNA: TGTGCCAGCAGCCTGAAACTCAGCAATCAGCCCCAGCATTTT; CDR3: CASSLKLSNQPQHF
V: TRBV4-3; D: .; J: TRBJ2-1; size: .; DNA: TGCGCCAGCAGCCAAGATCTCGGCCCGGGTAGTGAGCAGTTCTTC; CDR3: CASSQDLGPGSEQFF
V: TRBV5-5; D: .; J: TRBJ2-1; size: .; DNA: TGTGCCAGCAGCTTGATGGGCAGATCGAATGAGCAGTTCTTC; CDR3: CASSLMGRSNEQFF
V: TRBV6-5; D: .; J: TRBJ1-2; size: few; DNA: TGTGCCAGCAGTTACAAACCGGCAGCCCAATATGGCTACACCTTC; CDR3: CASSYKPAAQYGYTF
V: TRBV11-1; D: TRBD2; J: TRBJ2-1; size: .; DNA: TGTGCCAGCAGCTTAGAGCGGGATTACAATGAGCAGTTCTTC; CDR3: CASSLERDYNEQFF
V: TRBV6-4; D: .; J: TRBJ2-6; size: .; DNA: TGTGCCAGCAGTGACACTTCTGGGGCCAACGTCCTGACTTTC; CDR3: CASSDTSGANVLTF
V: TRBV5-1; D: TRBD1; J: TRBJ1-1; size: .; DNA: TGCGCCAGCAGCTTGTTACAGGGGGCGCGGAACACTGAAGCTTTCTTT; CDR3: CASSLLQGARNTEAFF
V: TRBV19; D: .; J: TRBJ2-2; size: .; DNA: TGTGCCAGTACCCCCCGGTTAGTCACCGGGGAGCTGTTTTTT; CDR3: CASTPRLVTGELFF
V: TRBV4-1; D: TRBD2; J: TRBJ2-7; size: once; DNA: TGCGCCAGCAGCCCGGGCCCCGGGAGGGCCTACGAGCAGTACTTC; CDR3: CASSPGPGRAYEQYF
V: TRBV7-8; D: TRBD2; J: TRBJ2-3; size: .; DNA: TGTGCCAGCAGCACACTAGCGGGAGACGCAGATACGCAGTATTTT; CDR3: CASSTLAGDADTQYF
V: TRBV28; D: .; J: TRBJ2-1; size: .; DNA: TGTGCCAGCAGTATGGGAGGGGGAGGATTAATCAATGAGCAGTTCTTC; CDR3: CASSMGGGGLINEQFF
V: TRBV30; D: .; J: TRBJ1-3; size: .; DNA: TGTGCCTGGAGTGTACTGGGGGCCTCTGGAAACACCATATATTTT; CDR3: CAWSVLGASGNTIYF
V: TRBV27; D: TRBD1; J: TRBJ1-5; size: .; DNA: TGTGCCAGCAGTGACAGGGTGAGGCAGCCCCAGCATTTT; CDR3: CASSDRVRQPQHF
V: TRBV27; D: .; J: TRBJ1-1; size: .; DNA: TGTGCCAGCAGTTTGAAGGGGACCACTGAAGCTTTCTTT; CDR3: CASSLKGTTEAFF
V: TRBV10-3; D: TRBD2; J: TRBJ2-5; size: .; DNA: TGTGCCATCAGTGCGCTAGCGGAAGAGACCCAGTACTTC; CDR3: CAISALAEETQYF
V: TRBV28; D: .; J: TRBJ2-4; size: .; DNA: TGTGCCAGCAGTCCTGCGGGTCCTTTAGCCAAAAACATTCAGTACTTC; CDR3: CASSPAGPLAKNIQYF
V: TRBV20-1; D: .; J: TRBJ2-7; size: once; DNA: TGCAGTGCCAGGACCTACGAGCAGTACTTC; CDR3: CSARTYEQYF
V: TRBV5-4; D: .; J: TRBJ2-7; size: .; DNA: TGTGCCACCGGGTGGAGGCCGGGGGAGCAGTACTTC; CDR3: CATGWRPGEQYF
V: TRBV29-1; D: .; J: TRBJ2-7; size: .; DNA: TGCAGCGTTGTCGAAGGGCTATCCTACGAGCAGTACTTC; CDR3: CSVVEGLSYEQYF
V: TRBV27; D: .; J: TRBJ2-2; size: .; DNA: TGTGCCAGCAGTCATGGACTACTATCCGGGGAGCTGTTTTTT; CDR3: CASSHGLLSGELFF
V: TRBV27; D: .; J: TRBJ2-5; size: .; DNA: TGTGCCAGCAGTTTTCGGGCCGAAGAGACCCAGTACTTC; CDR3: CASSFRAEETQYF
V: TRBV27; D: .; J: TRBJ2-7; size: .; DNA: TGTGCCAGCAGGGCCCGGGTATTTATCTACGAGCAGTACTTC; CDR3: CASRARVFIYEQYF
V: TRBV30; D: TRBD1; J: TRBJ1-4; size: .; DNA: TGTGCCTGGAGTGGACAGGGAGGAGGAAAACTGTTTTTT; CDR3: CAWSGQGGGKLFF
V: TRBV18; D: .; J: TRBJ2-7; size: once; DNA: TGTGCCAGCTCACCATCTGAATCAGGGCGCGAGCAGTACTTC; CDR3: CASSPSESGREQYF
V: TRBV5-4; D: .; J: TRBJ1-1; size: once; DNA: TGTGCCAGCAGCTTTGTGTCAGGGGAAGCTTTCTTT; CDR3: CASSFVSGEAFF
V: TRBV4-2; D: .; J: TRBJ2-3; size: .; DNA: TGTGCCAGCAGCCAAGTACCCCAGGGCACTAGCACAGATACGCAGTATTTT; CDR3: CASSQVPQGTSTDTQYF
V: TRBV11-2; D: TRBD2; J: TRBJ2-1; size: .; DNA: TGTGCCAGCAGCTTAGATGGGGGGAGGGCCGAGCAGTTCTTC; CDR3: CASSLDGGRAEQFF
V: TRBV7-9; D: .; J: TRBJ1-1; size: .; DNA: TGTGCCAGCACCCAGAACACTGAAGCTTTCTTT; CDR3: CASTQNTEAFF
V: TRBV2; D: TRBD1; J: TRBJ2-4; size: once; DNA: TGTGCCAGCAGCCGGACAGGGCCAAACATTCAGTACTTC; CDR3: CASSRTGPNIQYF
V: TRBV5-1; D: .; J: TRBJ2-2; size: .; DNA: TGCGCCAGCAGCCCCCAACTCTACAGTTCTAACGGGGAGCTGTTTTTT; CDR3: CASSPQLYSSNGELFF
V: TRBV28; D: .; J: TRBJ2-1; size: .; DNA: TGTGCCAGCAGACGCCAGGGGACCTCAAACAATGAGCAGTTCTTC; CDR3: CASRRQGTSNNEQFF
V: TRBV11-2; D: .; J: TRBJ1-1; size: .; DNA: TGTGCCAGCAGCACCTACCGGGGACATTCGAACACTGAAGCTTTCTTT; CDR3: CASSTYRGHSNTEAFF
V: TRBV30; D: .; J: TRBJ2-3; size: .; DNA: TGTGCCTGGAGGGGCGGCCCACTGGTAGATACGCAGTATTTT; CDR3: CAWRGGPLVDTQYF
V: TRBV5-4; D: TRBD1; J: TRBJ1-3; size: .; DNA: TGTGCCAGCAGCCCAAGGACAGGGTCTGGAAACACCATATATTTT; CDR3: CASSPRTGSGNTIYF
V: TRBV28; D: .; J: TRBJ1-5; size: .; DNA: TGTGCCAGCAGTTTTGTCGGATCGGATCAGCCCCAGCATTTT; CDR3: CASSFVGSDQPQHF
V: TRBV28; D: .; J: TRBJ2-7; size: many; DNA: TGTGCCAGCAGTTTATCCCCCTGGGCGGTCGGAAGGTACGAGCAGTACTTC; CDR3: CASSLSPWAVGRYEQYF
V: TRBV27; D: .; J: TRBJ2-2; size: once; DNA: TGTGCCAGCAGTTCCCTAGCGACCAAAACGAACACCGGGGAGCTGTTTTTT; CDR3: CASSSLATKTNTGELFF
V: TRBV9; D: .; J: TRBJ2-3; size: .; DNA: TGTGCCAGCAGCGCCAATGACAGCCCCACAGATACGCAGTATTTT; CDR3: CASSANDSPTDTQYF
V: TRBV2; D: .; J: TRBJ1-5; size: .; DNA: TGTGCCAGCAGTGAAGCGTGGAGAAGGAGCAATCAGCCCCAGCATTTT; CDR3: CASSEAWRRSNQPQHF
V: TRBV5-1; D: TRBD1; J: TRBJ2-5; size: few; DNA: TGCGCCAGCAACTTACAGGGGACCCAAGAGACCCAGTACTTC; CDR3: CASNLQGTQETQYF
V: TRBV19; D: .; J: TRBJ1-1; size: .; DNA: TGTGCCAGTAGTATCGGCCAGGTGAACACTGAAGCTTTCTTT; CDR3: CASSIGQVNTEAFF
V: TRBV27; D: .; J: TRBJ2-7; size: .; DNA: TGTGCCAGCAGTTTATCAGCGGCCTACGAGCAGTACTTC; CDR3: CASSLSAAYEQYF
V: TRBV28; D: .; J: TRBJ1-5; size: .; DNA: TGTGCCAGCAGATCTGCAGGGGCGAGTCAGCCCCAGCATTTT; CDR3: CASRSAGASQPQHF
V: TRBV19; D: .; J: TRBJ1-1; size: .; DNA: TGTGCCAGTAGCCTCCGGAACACTGAAGCTTTCTTT; CDR3: CASSLRNTEAFF
V: TRBV2; D: .; J: TRBJ1-1; size: few; DNA: TGTGCCAGCAGCAATCTCGGGATAAACACTGAAGCTTTCTTT; CDR3: CASSNLGINTEAFF
V: TRBV6-1; D: TRBD1; J: TRBJ1-5; size: .; DNA: TGTGCCAGCGTCCGGGACAGGGGTAGCAATCAGCCCCAGCATTTT; CDR3: CASVRDRGSNQPQHF